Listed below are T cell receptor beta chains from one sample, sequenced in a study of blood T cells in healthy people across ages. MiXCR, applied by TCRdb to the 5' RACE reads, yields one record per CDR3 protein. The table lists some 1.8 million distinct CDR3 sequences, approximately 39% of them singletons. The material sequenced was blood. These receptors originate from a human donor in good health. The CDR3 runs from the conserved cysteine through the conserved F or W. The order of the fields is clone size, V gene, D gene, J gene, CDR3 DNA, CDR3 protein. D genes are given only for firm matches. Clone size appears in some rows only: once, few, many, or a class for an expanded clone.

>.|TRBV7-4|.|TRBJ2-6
TGTGCCAGCAGCTTAAGGAAAGTGAGGAGGGGAGCTGGGGCCAACGTCCTGACTTTC
CASSLRKVRRGAGANVLTF
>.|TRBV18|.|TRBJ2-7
TGTGCCAGCTCACCAAACGGCAGGCAGGGGTACGAGCAGTACTTC
CASSPNGRQGYEQYF
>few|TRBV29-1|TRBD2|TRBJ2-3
TGCAGCGCCACCCTCAATAGCGGGGGGGCCGTGGATACGCAGTATTTT
CSATLNSGGAVDTQYF
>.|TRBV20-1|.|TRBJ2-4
TGCAGTGCTAGTTGGGGGTTGTCGGGCCGGGAAAACATTCAGTACTTC
CSASWGLSGRENIQYF
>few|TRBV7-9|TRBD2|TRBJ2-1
TGTGCCAGCCTCTGGGCGGGGGGCGATGAGCAGTTCTTC
CASLWAGGDEQFF
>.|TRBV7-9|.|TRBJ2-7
TGTGCCAGCAGCCGCCGCGGGACTCGTATCTACGAGCAGTACTTC
CASSRRGTRIYEQYF
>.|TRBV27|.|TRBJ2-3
TGTGCCAGCAGTTTAGACAAATCCTTCACCGATACGCAGTATTTT
CASSLDKSFTDTQYF
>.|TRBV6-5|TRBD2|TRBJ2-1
TGTGCCAGCAGTTACTCGGCTCCTCTAGCGGGAGCCTACAATGAGCAGTTCTTC
CASSYSAPLAGAYNEQFF
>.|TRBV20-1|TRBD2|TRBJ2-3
TGCAGTGCTAGAGATCTAGCGGGAGCCACAGATACGCAGTATTTT
CSARDLAGATDTQYF
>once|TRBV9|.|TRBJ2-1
TGTGCCAGCAGTCCGGGGACTCGGCAGACCGAGCAGTTCTTC
CASSPGTRQTEQFF
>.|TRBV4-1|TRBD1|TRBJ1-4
TGCGCCAGCAGCTCCTACAAGGGGGCCTCTAATGAAAAACTGTTTTTT
CASSSYKGASNEKLFF
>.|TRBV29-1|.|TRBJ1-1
TGCAGCGCCCGGCCCCACTTAGAGGGCACTGAAGCTTTCTTT
CSARPHLEGTEAFF
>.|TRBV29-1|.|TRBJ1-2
TGCAGCGGTGGCAGATACACCTTC
CSGGRYTF
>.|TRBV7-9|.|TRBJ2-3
TGTGCCAGCAGCTTCGGGGCGGAGGGGGTTTCAGATACGCAGTATTTT
CASSFGAEGVSDTQYF
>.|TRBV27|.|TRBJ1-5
TGTGCCAGCAACAGAGTCCCCTATAGCAATCAGCCCCAGCATTTT
CASNRVPYSNQPQHF
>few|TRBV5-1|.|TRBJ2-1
TGCGCCAGCAGCTCGACGGGACTCACTGGCTCCTACAATGAGCAGTTCTTC
CASSSTGLTGSYNEQFF
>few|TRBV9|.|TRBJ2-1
TGTGCCAGCAGCCCCCCCGGACGTTCCGACGGTGAGCAGTTCTTC
CASSPPGRSDGEQFF
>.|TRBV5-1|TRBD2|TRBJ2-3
TGCGCCAGCAGCTCGACCCCTAGCGGGGGCACAGATACGCAGTATTTT
CASSSTPSGGTDTQYF
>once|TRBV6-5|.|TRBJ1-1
TGTGCCAGCAGGAAGACCGGAACTGTCAACACTGAAGCTTTCTTT
CASRKTGTVNTEAFF
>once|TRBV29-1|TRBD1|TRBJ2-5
TGCAGCGTTTCTACAGGGGGCCCACAGTACTTC
CSVSTGGPQYF
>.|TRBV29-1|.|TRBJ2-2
TGCAGCGTTGAAGATCGGGGACAAGACGCGAACACCGGGGAGCTGTTTTTT
CSVEDRGQDANTGELFF
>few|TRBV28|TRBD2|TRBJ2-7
TGTGCCAGCAGTTTAGGAGGACTAGCGGAGTCCTACGAGCAGTACTTC
CASSLGGLAESYEQYF
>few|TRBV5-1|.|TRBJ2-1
TGCGCCAGCAGCCCGTCGGGGTCTGGGTACAATGAGCAGTTCTTC
CASSPSGSGYNEQFF
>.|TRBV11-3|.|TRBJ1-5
TGTGCCAGCAGCGATCGATATCAGCCCCAGCATTTT
CASSDRYQPQHF
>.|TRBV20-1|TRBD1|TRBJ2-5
TGCAGTGCTAGAGATCTTTCCCCCCGGACAGGGGGCGCGGGAGAGACCCAGTACTTC
CSARDLSPRTGGAGETQYF
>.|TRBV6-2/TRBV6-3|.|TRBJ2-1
TGTGCCAGCAAGGAGGGGGGGCCTGATGAGCAGTTCTTC
CASKEGGPDEQFF
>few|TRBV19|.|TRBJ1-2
TGTGCCAGTACAGATTTCCACTATGGCTACACCTTC
CASTDFHYGYTF
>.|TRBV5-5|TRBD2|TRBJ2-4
TGTGCCAGCAGCCTCCGGACTAGCGGGGGAGCGGGTAACATTCAGTACTTC
CASSLRTSGGAGNIQYF
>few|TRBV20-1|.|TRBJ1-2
TGCAGTGCTAGGTTAGGCCCGGACTATGGCTACACCTTC
CSARLGPDYGYTF
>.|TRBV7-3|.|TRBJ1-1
TGTGCCAGCAGCCCCAGGCGTGGGGCCCATGACACTGAAGCTTTCTTT
CASSPRRGAHDTEAFF
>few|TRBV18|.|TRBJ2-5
TGTGCCAGCTCACCCACCCTTGGGGGGAAGAAAGAGACCCAGTACTTC
CASSPTLGGKKETQYF
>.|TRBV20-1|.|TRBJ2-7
TGCAGTGCTAAATTTGCGGGATTCTACGAGCAGTACTTC
CSAKFAGFYEQYF
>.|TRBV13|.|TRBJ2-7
TGTGCCAGCAGCCCGGGCCGGTATGGGGACGAGCAGTACTTC
CASSPGRYGDEQYF
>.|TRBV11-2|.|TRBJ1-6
TGTGCCAGCAGCTTAGTTCGGGGGGCTGATTCACCCCTCCACTTT
CASSLVRGADSPLHF
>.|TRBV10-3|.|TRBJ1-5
TGTGCCATCAGTGGAGACAGCAATCAGCCCCAGCATTTT
CAISGDSNQPQHF
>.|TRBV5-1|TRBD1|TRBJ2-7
TGCGCCAGCAGCGCGGGACAGGGGCACGAGCAGTACTTC
CASSAGQGHEQYF
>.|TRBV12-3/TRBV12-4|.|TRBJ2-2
TGTGCCAGCAGTCGGCCGCAAAATCCGACAGTTCCGAACACCGGGGAGCTGTTTTTT
CASSRPQNPTVPNTGELFF
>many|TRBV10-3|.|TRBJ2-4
TGTGCCATCAGTGAGGAAGCCAAAAACATTCAGTACTTC
CAISEEAKNIQYF
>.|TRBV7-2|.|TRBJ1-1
TGTGCCAGCAGCCTAGCGGGCGGGCCCGCGGCTTTCTTT
CASSLAGGPAAFF
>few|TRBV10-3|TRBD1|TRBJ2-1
TGTGCCATCAGTGATATTATCAGGGGGCGATCTTACAATGAGCAGTTCTTC
CAISDIIRGRSYNEQFF
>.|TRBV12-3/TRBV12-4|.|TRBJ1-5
TGTGCCAGCAGTTTTGGCATGGGGAATCAGCCCCAGCATTTT
CASSFGMGNQPQHF
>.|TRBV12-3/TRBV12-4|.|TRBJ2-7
TGTGCCAGCAGTTACGGGGAATCGCCCCCCGAGCAGTACTTC
CASSYGESPPEQYF
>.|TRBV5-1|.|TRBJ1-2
TGCGCCAGCAGCTTGGACCGTTTTGGACCGATTGATGGCTACACCTTC
CASSLDRFGPIDGYTF
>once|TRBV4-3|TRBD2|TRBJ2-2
TGCGCCAGCAGCCAAGATAGAGCGGGGGGGACCGGGGAGCTGTTTTTT
CASSQDRAGGTGELFF
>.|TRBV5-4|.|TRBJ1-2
TGTGCCAGCAGCTATGAATTTACAGGGCGTAGGGTCTATGGCTACACCTTC
CASSYEFTGRRVYGYTF
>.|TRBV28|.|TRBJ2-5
TGTGCCAGCACCCCTAGGCTCCAAGAGACCCAGTACTTC
CASTPRLQETQYF
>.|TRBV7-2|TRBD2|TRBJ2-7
TGTGCCAGCAGCCTAATAGGGACTAACTCCTACGAGCAGTACTTC
CASSLIGTNSYEQYF
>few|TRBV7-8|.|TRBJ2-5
TGTGCCATTATACACCGGGACCCACGGGGGACCCAGTACTTC
CAIIHRDPRGTQYF
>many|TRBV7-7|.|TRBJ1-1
TGTGCTAGCAGCTTAGACGTTAACACTGAAGCTTTCTTT
CASSLDVNTEAFF
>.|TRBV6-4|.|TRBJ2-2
TGTGCCAGCAGTGTCTTCCACGGCACCGGGGAGCTGTTTTTT
CASSVFHGTGELFF
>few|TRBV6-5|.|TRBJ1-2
TGTGCCAGCAGTTTCGGGTTTGGGGGCTACACCTTC
CASSFGFGGYTF
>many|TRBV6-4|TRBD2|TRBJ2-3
TGTGCCAGCAGTGACTCGAAATCTAGCGGGGGGGCCCCAGATACGCAGTATTTT
CASSDSKSSGGAPDTQYF
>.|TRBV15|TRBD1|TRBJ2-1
TGTGCCACCTGCAGCCAGGACAGGGGGAACAATGAGCAGTTCTTC
CATCSQDRGNNEQFF
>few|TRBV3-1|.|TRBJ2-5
TGTGCCAGCAGCCACATTCACAGCGGAGCTGAGACCCAGTACTTC
CASSHIHSGAETQYF
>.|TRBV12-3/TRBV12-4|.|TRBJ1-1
TGTGCCAGCAGTACAACAGGGATTACTGAAGCTTTCTTT
CASSTTGITEAFF